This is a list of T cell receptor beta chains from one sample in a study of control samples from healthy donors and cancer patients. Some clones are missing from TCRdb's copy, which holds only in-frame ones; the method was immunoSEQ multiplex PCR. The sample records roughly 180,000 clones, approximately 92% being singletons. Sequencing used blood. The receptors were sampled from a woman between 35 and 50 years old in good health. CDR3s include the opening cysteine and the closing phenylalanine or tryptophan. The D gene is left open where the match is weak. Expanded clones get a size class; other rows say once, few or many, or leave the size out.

TGTGCCAGCTCCCGAGTACCCCTAGCGGGGGGGCAAGAGACCCAGTACTTC,CASSRVPLAGGQETQYF,TRBV2,TRBD2,TRBJ2-5,-
TGTGCCAGCAAGGGGGGGACTAACACCGGGGAGCTGTTTTTT,CASKGGTNTGELFF,TRBV2,-,TRBJ2-2,-
TGTGCCAGTAAGGGGGGTAACACCGGGGAGCTGTTTTTT,CASKGGNTGELFF,TRBV19,-,TRBJ2-2,-
TGTGCCAGCAGCGTGGGAAAAAACACTGAAGCTTTCTTT,CASSVGKNTEAFF,TRBV14,-,TRBJ1-1,-
TGTGCCAGCACCTCCTATACCGGCAGCTCCTATAATTCACCCCTCCACTTT,CASTSYTGSSYNSPLHF,TRBV27,-,TRBJ1-6,-
TGTGCCACCAGTGATATCGACAGACCAGACACTGAAGCTTTCTTT,CATSDIDRPDTEAFF,TRBV24-1,-,TRBJ1-1,-
TGTGCCATCAGTCAGGGGGCCGGGGAGCTGTTTTTT,CAISQGAGELFF,TRBV10-3,TRBD1,TRBJ2-2,-
TGTGCCAGTGCCGGGACAGGGGGTTTAACCCAGCATTTT,CASAGTGGLTQHF,TRBV19,TRBD1,TRBJ1-5,-
TGTGCCATCAGGAAGACTAGCGGGGGGCAAGAGACCCAGTACTTC,CAIRKTSGGQETQYF,TRBV10-3,TRBD2,TRBJ2-5,-
TGTGCCAGCAGCCCATCTGCCTCCCGGGGGGCTTTCTTT,CASSPSASRGAFF,TRBV4-2,-,TRBJ1-1,-
TGTGCCAGCAGCGTGTGGGGGGCGGGCACTGAAGCTTTCTTT,CASSVWGAGTEAFF,TRBV14,-,TRBJ1-1,once
TGTGCCAGCAGCCATAGCACCGGGGAGCTGTTTTTT,CASSHSTGELFF,TRBV7-9,-,TRBJ2-2,-
TGTGCCAGCAGCCAAGAATCCGGGGCCCACAATGAGCAGTTCTTC,CASSQESGAHNEQFF,TRBV4-2,-,TRBJ2-1,-
TGTGCCAGCAGCTTCGTCGGTTATAGGACAGGGAATAACCAAGAGACCCAGTACTTC,CASSFVGYRTGNNQETQYF,TRBV7-9,TRBD1,TRBJ2-5,-
TGCGCCAGCAGCCAGGGACTAGCGGGGGTCAAAGAGACCCAGTACTTC,CASSQGLAGVKETQYF,TRBV5-1,TRBD2,TRBJ2-5,-
TGTGCCAGCAGCTTACCCCCGGGTTCGTGGCTCCACTTT,CASSLPPGSWLHF,TRBV5-5,-,TRBJ1-6,-
TGCGCCAGCAGTGAGTGGGACAGGGCTAACTATGGCTACACCTTC,CASSEWDRANYGYTF,TRBV10-1,TRBD1,TRBJ1-2,-
TGCGCCAGCAGTCAATCCCTAGCGGGGGGGCACCGGGGTGAGCAGTTCTTC,CASSQSLAGGHRGEQFF,TRBV23-1,TRBD2,TRBJ2-1,-
TGCACCAGCAGCTCAATAGCAGGAGAAACGCAGTATTTT,CTSSSIAGETQYF,TRBV1,-,TRBJ2-3,-
TGTGCCAGCAGTTCCCCAGGGACCAACGAGCAGTACTTC,CASSSPGTNEQYF,TRBV6-6,-,TRBJ2-7,-
TGTGCCAGCAGCCAAGTGTGGCGGGGGTATGGCACAGATACGCAGTATTTT,CASSQVWRGYGTDTQYF,TRBV3-1/TRBV3-2,TRBD2,TRBJ2-3,-
TGTGCCAGCAGTACAGGAGGGGAGCAGTTCTTC,CASSTGGEQFF,TRBV27,-,TRBJ2-1,-
TGTGCCAGCAGTTCCCTAAGCGGGGGGGTAGAGACCCAGTACTTC,CASSSLSGGVETQYF,TRBV28,TRBD2,TRBJ2-5,-
TGTGCCAGCAGTTTATCAGGGACAGGACTATACGAGCAGTACTTC,CASSLSGTGLYEQYF,TRBV27,TRBD1,TRBJ2-7,-
TGTGCCAGCAGTCCGCTGAATTCACCCCTCCACTTT,CASSPLNSPLHF,TRBV12-3/TRBV12-4,-,TRBJ1-6,-
TGTGCCAGCAGTCCGACAGCCTACGAGCAGTACTTC,CASSPTAYEQYF,TRBV6-5,-,TRBJ2-7,-
TGTGCCAGCAGCCCACAGGGGCAGGGAAACTATGGCTACACCTTC,CASSPQGQGNYGYTF,TRBV7-9,TRBD1,TRBJ1-2,-
TGTGCCAGTAGTCCGCGTTCGGACAGGAAAGACGAGCAGTACTTC,CASSPRSDRKDEQYF,TRBV19,TRBD1,TRBJ2-7,-
TGTGCCAGCAGTTATCCGGGATCTACTGGAAATGAAGCTTTCTTT,CASSYPGSTGNEAFF,TRBV6-6,-,TRBJ1-1,-
TGTGCCAGCAGCTCTAGGACAGGGGGCGTCGGTGGTGAAAAACTGTTTTTT,CASSSRTGGVGGEKLFF,TRBV21-1,-,TRBJ1-4,-
TGTGCCAGCAGCTCCCCCCACTCGGAGCAGTACTTC,CASSSPHSEQYF,TRBV13,-,TRBJ2-7,once
TGTGCCAGCACCGAACAGGGAATGAATTCACCCCTCCACTTT,CASTEQGMNSPLHF,TRBV6-5,-,TRBJ1-6,-
TGCGCCAGCAGCTTGATTGGACTAGCGGGGGAAGAGACCCAGTACTTC,CASSLIGLAGEETQYF,TRBV5-1,TRBD2,TRBJ2-5,-
TGTGCCAGCAGTGGACCCCCGGGACATAACCCGTTATATGATTCACCCCTCCACTTT,CASSGPPGHNPLYDSPLHF,TRBV6-1,-,TRBJ1-6,once
TGCGCCAGCAGCCCATTACCCAGGGATACGCAGTATTTT,CASSPLPRDTQYF,TRBV4-1,-,TRBJ2-3,-
TGTGCCAGCAGTCCCCGCGGGGAGCCCCAGCATTTT,CASSPRGEPQHF,TRBV6-2/TRBV6-3,-,TRBJ1-5,-
TGTGCCACCTCCGGCGGAAGGTCCTACGAGCAGTACTTC,CATSGGRSYEQYF,TRBV7-9,-,TRBJ2-7,-
TGTGCCAGCAGCTTCCCCTCTTACACAGAGGACCACAATCAGCCCCAGCATTTT,CASSFPSYTEDHNQPQHF,TRBV13,-,TRBJ1-5,-
TGTGCCAGCAGTTACCATGAGACAGCGCTCACCGGCTACACCTTC,CASSYHETALTGYTF,TRBV28,-,TRBJ1-2,-
TGTGCCAGCTCACTCAGCGGGGCTATTAATTCACCCCTCCACTTT,CASSLSGAINSPLHF,TRBV18,-,TRBJ1-6,-
TGTGCCAGCAGCCCACAGGGGGCAGTCACTGAAGCTTTCTTT,CASSPQGAVTEAFF,TRBV6-5,TRBD1,TRBJ1-1,-